One and the same sample provided the 28 T cell receptor beta chains below, sequenced in a study of blood T cell repertoires in COVID-19. Some clones are missing from TCRdb's copy, which holds only in-frame ones; the method was immunoSEQ multiplex PCR. The sample records 130,000 to 150,000 clones, approximately 80% being singletons. Sample: peripheral blood. All receptors come from a woman aged 40 to 50 with active or convalescent COVID-19.

The chain is built from TRBV27 and TRBJ1-3; 7 bases map to TRBD1. Germline V gives CDR1 MNHEY, CDR2 SMNVEV (reference sequence). V gave up 5 bases and J gave up 0 bases; unmatched junction bases: 4. The CDR3 consists of 15 residues. The CDR3 DNA reads TGTGCCAGCAGTCTGACAGGGAACTCTGGAAACACCATATATTTT. Translation gives CASSLTGNSGNTIYF.

CDR3 coding DNA: TGTGCCAGCAGTGAAGCCCCCAGAGGGCGAGAAGCTTTCTTT. Its protein product is CASSEAPRGREAFF. The chain recombines TRBV2 with TRBJ1-1; D is unresolved. The CDR3 has 14 amino acids. Trimming took off 0 bases at V and 8 bases at J, with 13 bases between the two ends. Per germline, CDR1 SNHLY and CDR2 FYNNEI.

The gene calls are TRBV30 and TRBJ2-2, with TRBD2 matching over 9 bases. V lost 0 bases, J lost 6 bases, and 2 bases stayed unmatched. Germline V gene data show CDR1 as GTSNPN and CDR2 as SVGIG (reference sequence). This CDR3 contains 14 residues. CDR3 loop: CAWSVAGGPGELFF. The CDR3 bases are TGTGCCTGGAGTGTGGCGGGGGGGCCCGGGGAGCTGTTTTTT.

The V gene is TRBV5-4, the J gene TRBJ2-5; no definite D call. The CDR3 loop spans 13 amino acids. Germline CDR1 reads SGHNT; CDR2 reads YYREEE (reference sequence). The V end was cut by 1 base, the J end by 1 base, with 5 bases between. CDR3 nucleotide sequence: TGTGCCAGCAGCTTGCCCAGCCAAGAGACCCAGTACTTC. Its protein is CASSLPSQETQYF. Combining the CDR3 with reference TRBV5-4 and TRBJ2-5 gives the whole variable domain ETGVTQSPTHLIKTRGQQVTLRCSSQSGHNTVSWYQQALGQGPQFIFQYYREEENGRGNFPPRFSGLQFPNYSSELNVNALELDDSALYLCASSLPSQETQYFGPGTRLLVL.

The chain uses TRBV6-5 and TRBJ1-1, with D uncertain. From germline, CDR1 is MNHEY and CDR2 SVGAGI. Trimming pared 7 bases from V and 1 base from J, leaving 10 bases between. This CDR3 has 13 amino acids. CDR3 region: CASNRQRNTEAFF. CDR3 in DNA: TGTGCCAGCAACCGGCAGCGGAACACTGAAGCTTTCTTT.

This chain connects TRBV11-2 to TRBJ2-7; 11 bases align to TRBD2. The V and J ends lost 5 bases and 0 bases, in that order; junction bases with no gene match: 3. The germline V gene encodes CDR1 SGHAT and CDR2 FQNNGV. The CDR3 has 15 residues. The CDR3 sequence: CASSQTSGSSYEQYF. The CDR3 DNA sequence: TGTGCCAGCAGCCAAACTAGCGGGAGCTCCTACGAGCAGTACTTC.

The rearrangement joins TRBV15 to TRBJ2-3; the match to TRBD1 covers 11 bases. CDR3 length equals 16 residues. Germline trimming cut 3 bases from V and 1 base from J; bases unmatched to any gene: 3. Germline CDR1 reads LNHNV; CDR2 reads YYDKDF (reference sequence). This CDR3 is CATSRDRGRRTDTQYF. The CDR3 DNA is TGTGCCACCAGCAGGGACAGGGGGCGCCGCACAGATACGCAGTATTTT.

The V gene is TRBV5-1, the J gene TRBJ1-6; TRBD1 aligns across 7 bases. Per germline, CDR1 SGHRS and CDR2 YFSETQ. Trimming at V came to 0 bases and at J to 8 bases, leaving 8 bases not matched to a gene. This CDR3 is built from 16 residues. CDR3 DNA sequence: TGCGCCAGCAGCTTGGCCGGGACAGTTGATTATTCACCCCTCCACTTT. Translation gives CASSLAGTVDYSPLHF.

This clone came up once. The rearrangement links TRBV9 to TRBJ2-3; no clear D gene. Germline V gene sequence: CDR1 SGDLS, CDR2 YYNGEE. The CDR3 extends over 14 amino acids. Trimming left V 1 base short and J 2 bases short, with 8 bases between. The CDR3 sequence: CASSVLSVTDTQYF. CDR3 DNA sequence: TGTGCCAGCAGCGTATTATCCGTCACAGATACGCAGTATTTT.

The rearrangement joins TRBV11-2 to TRBJ2-1; D is perhaps TRBD2 (6 bases). V was shortened by 5 bases and J by 6 bases, with 14 bases between the two germline ends. Germline CDR1 SGHAT, CDR2 FQNNGV. This CDR3 contains 14 residues. The CDR3 loop is CASSPLTSRNEQFF. CDR3 coding DNA: TGTGCCAGCAGCCCTCTTACTAGCCGCAATGAGCAGTTCTTC.

On this clone: At one end the junction does not follow the germline gene, possibly because of a read error. The V gene is TRBV6-1, the J gene TRBJ1-6, with D possibly matching TRBD1 (5 bases). Germline assignment: CDR1 MNHNS and CDR2 SASEGT. The CDR3 consists of 18 residues. Written as DNA, the CDR3 is TGTGCCAGCAGCGAAGACAGTCCGAACAGAAAGTGGAATTCACCCCTCCACTTT. Its protein product is CASSEDSPNRKWNSPLHF.

The gene calls are TRBV29-1 and TRBJ2-2, with D uncertain. Trimming cost V 7 bases and J 5 bases, with 17 bases left between them. The CDR3 loop spans 14 amino acids. Germline CDR1 reads SQVTM; CDR2 reads ANQGSEA. CDR3 region: CSASPTRITGELFF. The DNA for the CDR3 is TGCAGCGCCTCACCGACACGGATAACCGGGGAGCTGTTTTTT.

The J gene is TRBJ2-7, the V gene TRBV18, with 10 bases lining up with TRBD1. Germline lookup yields CDR1 KGHSH and CDR2 LQKENI. This CDR3 has 14 residues. V lost 3 bases and J lost 7; bases outside the gene matches: 6. The CDR3 DNA follows: TGTGCCAGCTCACCTGGGACAGGGGCGAGGGAGCAGTACTTC. Residues: CASSPGTGAREQYF.

In its sample, this clone was seen once. The chain combines TRBV29-1 with TRBJ1-2; D is perhaps TRBD1 (5 bases). The CDR3 covers 14 residues. V lost 6 bases, J lost 1 base, and 15 bases lay in between. Germline V CDR1 and CDR2: SQVTM, ANQGSEA. CDR3 sequence (DNA): TGCAGCGTCCGCCCGTCAGGGATTAACTATGGCTACACCTTC. Protein sequence: CSVRPSGINYGYTF.

This clone was seen only once. V usage is TRBV6-5 and J usage is TRBJ2-7, with TRBD1 matching 7 bases. V was pared by 5 bases and J by 3 bases, with 10 bases of the junction left unmatched. Germline CDR1 and CDR2: MNHEY and SVGAGI. The CDR3 is 15 amino acids. The CDR3 DNA sequence: TGTGCCAGCAGTACAGGGGCCTTGTCCTTCTACGAGCAGTACTTC. Its protein is CASSTGALSFYEQYF.

The gene calls are TRBV7-2 and TRBJ1-1; TRBD1 matches at 11 bases. Germline V gene data show CDR1 as SGHTA and CDR2 as FQGNSA. There are 15 residues in the CDR3. Germline trimming cut 6 bases from V and 2 bases from J; bases unmatched to any gene: 5. CDR3 protein: CASRIRTGGNTEAFF. The CDR3 DNA reads as TGTGCCAGCAGGATACGGACAGGGGGCAACACTGAAGCTTTCTTT.

The V call is TRBV6-2 or TRBV6-3, the J call TRBJ2-1; maybe TRBD2 (7 bases). The CDR3 runs 14 residues. Trimming removed 5 bases at V and 0 bases at J, with 8 bases between. From germline, CDR1 is MNHEY and CDR2 SVGEGT. The CDR3 DNA reads TGTGCCAGCAGTAGGGGGGGCTCCTACAATGAGCAGTTCTTC. This codes for CASSRGGSYNEQFF.

The rearrangement links TRBV5-1 to TRBJ1-6; weak D call: TRBD1 (6 bases). V was pared by 3 bases and J by 4 bases, with 14 bases between. The CDR3 totals 16 residues. Germline V gives CDR1 SGHRS, CDR2 YFSETQ. The CDR3 DNA follows: TGCGCCAGCAGCTCGGCAGGGGAAAGGTATAATTCACCCCTCCACTTT. Its translation: CASSSAGERYNSPLHF.

J is TRBJ1-1 and V is TRBV5-5, with 8 bases fitting TRBD1. Losses at the gene ends were 1 base for V and 3 bases for J; bases not matched to a gene: 5. CDR3 size: 15 residues. From germline, CDR1 is SGHKS and CDR2 YYEKEE (reference sequence). CDR3 residues: CASSLTGGRDTEAFF. The CDR3 DNA reads as TGTGCCAGCAGCTTGACAGGGGGGCGGGACACTGAAGCTTTCTTT.

CDR3 DNA sequence: TGTGCCAGCCTCCCGCGTAGAAGCTCCTACAATGAGCAGTTCTTC. Protein product: CASLPRRSSYNEQFF. The genes are TRBV6-5 and TRBJ2-1; D is undetermined. The CDR3 runs to 15 residues. Trimming shortened V by 8 bases and J by 0 bases, and 14 bases separated the two germline ends. Germline V CDR1 and CDR2: MNHEY, SVGAGI.

The genes are TRBV19 and TRBJ1-4, with a tentative D call TRBD1 (6 bases). The V end lost 7 bases, the J end lost 6 bases, and 15 bases lay between the germline ends. The CDR3 length is 14 residues. Looked up from germline, CDR1 is LNHDA and CDR2 is SQIVND (reference sequence). CDR3 bases: TGTGCCAGTAAAACATGGGCAGGGGATGAAAAACTGTTTTTT. This gives the protein CASKTWAGDEKLFF.

The rearrangement joins TRBV7-2 to TRBJ2-2; D is uncertain. V was shortened by 8 bases and J by 0 bases, with 16 bases between the two germline ends. Germline V CDR1 and CDR2: SGHTA, FQGNSA. The CDR3 length is 16 residues. CDR3 DNA sequence: TGTGCCAGCCTCCGGTCAGACTGGACGAACACCGGGGAGCTGTTTTTT. Translating gives CASLRSDWTNTGELFF.

The chain couples TRBV5-1 to TRBJ1-2; 11 bases fit TRBD1. Per the germline V gene, CDR1 is SGHRS and CDR2 is YFSETQ. The CDR3 is 14 amino acids. V dropped 3 bases and J dropped 7; count of bases not matched to a gene: 5. CDR3 coding DNA: TGCGCCAGCAGCTCCGGACAGGGGGCGTTTGGCTACACCTTC. This codes for CASSSGQGAFGYTF.

A few counts support this clone. This chain connects TRBV19 to TRBJ1-1, with a tentative D call TRBD1 (5 bases). The V gene's germline CDR1 is LNHDA and CDR2 SQIVND (reference sequence). Trimming removed 4 bases from V and 1 base from J, with 13 bases in between. This CDR3 comprises 15 residues. CDR3 loop: CASSTDSAPNTEAFF. The CDR3 DNA reads as TGTGCCAGTAGTACAGACAGCGCCCCGAACACTGAAGCTTTCTTT.

The chain recombines TRBV5-1 with TRBJ1-2; 9 bases map to TRBD1. The CDR3 totals 17 residues. V shed 4 bases, J shed 5 bases, and the junction held 15 bases outside the gene matches. Germline values: CDR1 SGHRS, CDR2 YFSETQ. Here the CDR3 DNA reads TGCGCCAGCAGCCCGAACCCCCCGGGACAGGGAACTTATGGCTACACCTTC. The encoded protein is CASSPNPPGQGTYGYTF.

V and J are TRBV19 and TRBJ1-5, with 9 bases lining up with TRBD1. The CDR3 covers 15 residues. V was pared by 7 bases and J by 3 bases, with 7 bases of the junction left unmatched. Germline V CDR1 and CDR2: LNHDA, SQIVND (reference sequence). The CDR3 spells CASKRDRASNQPQHF. The DNA of the CDR3 is TGTGCCAGTAAGCGGGACAGGGCGTCCAATCAGCCCCAGCATTTT.

The chain recombines TRBV6-6 with TRBJ1-1, with D perhaps TRBD1 (6 bases). The V gene lost 2 bases and the J gene lost 1 base, with 14 bases spanning the gap. The CDR3 length is 16 residues. The germline CDR1 and CDR2 sequences are MNHNY and SVGAGI (reference sequence). CDR3 region: CASSYPTGQKNTEAFF. CDR3 coding DNA: TGTGCCAGCAGTTACCCTACGGGACAAAAGAACACTGAAGCTTTCTTT.

The chain joins TRBV14 to TRBJ1-6, with TRBD1 matching over 7 bases. Germline V lookup: CDR1 SGHDN, CDR2 FVKESK. J lost 3 bases, V lost 4 bases, and 0 bases had no gene match. The CDR3 sequence is 14 residues long. The CDR3 spells CASSRDSYNSPLHF. CDR3 nucleotides: TGTGCCAGCAGCCGGGACAGCTATAATTCACCCCTCCACTTT.